The rows below give T cell receptor beta chains drawn from one sample of a study of blood T cell repertoires in COVID-19. The assay was immunoSEQ multiplex PCR, and TCRdb's table has in-frame clones only and misses some. This table has about 280,000 clones, roughly 86% appearing once. Input material: peripheral blood. Receptors were obtained from a man between 18 and 35 years old with active or convalescent COVID-19. Each CDR3 is given with its conserved first and last residue. The D gene is left open where the match is weak. Clone size is stated in some rows and not others, as once, few, many or a class when expanded.

D gene | J gene | clone size | V gene | CDR3 protein | CDR3 DNA
. | TRBJ1-1 | . | TRBV7-6 | CASSLETGSTEAFF | TGTGCCAGCAGCTTAGAAACAGGGAGCACTGAAGCTTTCTTT
. | TRBJ1-2 | few | TRBV10-3 | CAITGIGHGYTF | TGTGCCATTACAGGGATTGGTCATGGCTACACCTTC
. | TRBJ2-5 | once | TRBV27 | CASSTRGGQETQYF | TGTGCCAGCAGTACTCGGGGAGGCCAAGAGACCCAGTACTTC
TRBD1 | TRBJ1-3 | . | TRBV18 | CASSAGQAGNTIYF | TGTGCCAGCTCAGCCGGACAGGCTGGAAACACCATATATTTT
TRBD1 | TRBJ1-5 | . | TRBV5-1 | CASSQGQGRGEPQHF | TGCGCCAGCAGCCAGGGACAGGGGCGGGGGGAGCCCCAGCATTTT
TRBD2 | TRBJ2-2 | . | TRBV4-3 | CASSQGVGGGITGELFF | TGCGCCAGCAGCCAAGGAGTCGGCGGGGGTATAACCGGGGAGCTGTTTTTT
. | TRBJ1-3 | . | TRBV6-4 | CASSEFVGNTIYF | TGTGCCAGCAGTGAATTTGTAGGAAACACCATATATTTT
TRBD1 | TRBJ1-2 | . | TRBV13 | CASSREDRGEVYGYTF | TGTGCCAGCAGCCGGGAAGACAGGGGGGAAGTCTATGGCTACACCTTC
. | TRBJ1-1 | few | TRBV20-1 | CSASGRDHTEAFF | TGCAGTGCTAGTGGGAGGGACCACACTGAAGCTTTCTTT
TRBD2 | TRBJ2-7 | . | TRBV27 | CASSLGTSASSYEQYF | TGTGCCAGCAGTTTAGGGACTAGCGCCAGCTCCTACGAGCAGTACTTC
. | TRBJ2-1 | . | TRBV19 | CASSIGGHNEQFF | TGTGCCAGTAGTATAGGCGGGCACAATGAGCAGTTCTTC
TRBD1 | TRBJ1-2 | . | TRBV19 | CASSISPTGRMSYGYTF | TGTGCCAGTAGTATATCCCCGACAGGGAGAATGTCCTATGGCTACACCTTC
. | TRBJ2-5 | . | TRBV7-2 | CASSYIIRQETQYF | TGTGCCAGCAGCTACATCATACGCCAAGAGACCCAGTACTTC
. | TRBJ2-7 | once | TRBV2 | CASSQSTGFGYF | TGTGCCAGCAGTCAATCAACAGGGTTTGGGTACTTC